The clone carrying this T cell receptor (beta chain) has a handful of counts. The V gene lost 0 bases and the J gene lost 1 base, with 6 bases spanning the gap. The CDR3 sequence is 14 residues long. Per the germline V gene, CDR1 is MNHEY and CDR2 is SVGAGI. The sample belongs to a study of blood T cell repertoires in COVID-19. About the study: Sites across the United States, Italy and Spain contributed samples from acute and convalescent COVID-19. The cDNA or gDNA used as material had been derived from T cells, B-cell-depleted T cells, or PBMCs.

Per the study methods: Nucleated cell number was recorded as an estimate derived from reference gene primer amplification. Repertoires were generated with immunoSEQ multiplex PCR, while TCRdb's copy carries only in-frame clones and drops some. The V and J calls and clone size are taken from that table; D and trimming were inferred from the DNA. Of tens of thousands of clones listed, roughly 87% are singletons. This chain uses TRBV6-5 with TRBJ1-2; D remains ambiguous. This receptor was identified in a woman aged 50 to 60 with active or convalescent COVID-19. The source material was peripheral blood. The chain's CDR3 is CASSYSEINYGYTF. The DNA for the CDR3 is TGTGCCAGCAGTTACTCCGAGATTAACTATGGCTACACCTTC.